This T cell receptor beta chain comes out of a study of blood T cell repertoires in COVID-19. About the research overall: COVID-19 samples from acute and convalescent phases originated in the United States, Italy and Spain. The cDNA or gDNA used as material had been derived from T cells, B-cell-depleted T cells, or PBMCs.

Original methodology: Amplification of reference gene primers provided the estimated nucleated cell counts. Clones were sequenced by immunoSEQ multiplex PCR, and TCRdb holds only the in-frame ones, with some missing. V and J calls and clone size are as listed in that table; D and trimming were resolved from the DNA. Of 95,000 to 100,000 clones in the sample, approximately 88% were seen once. The V gene end was trimmed by 2 bases and the J gene end by 9 bases; junction bases not matched to a gene: 0. CDR3 length equals 13 residues. Germline lookup yields CDR1 PRHDT and CDR2 FYEKMQ (reference sequence).

The TCR was taken from a woman in her sixties or seventies with acute or convalescent COVID-19. V gene TRBV13 combines with J gene TRBJ1-6; 8 bases are shared with TRBD1. Sequencing was carried out using peripheral blood. CDR3 residues: CASSLQGASPLHF. In nucleotides, the CDR3 is TGTGCCAGCAGCTTACAGGGGGCTTCACCCCTCCACTTT.